These 5 T cell receptor beta chains share one sample of origin, sequenced in a study of sequential checkpoint blockade in melanoma. Sequenced by immunoSEQ multiplex PCR; TCRdb stores in-frame clones only, minus some. The table lists more than 9,500 clones, more than 65% of them singletons. Treatment of the sample: randomized to nivolumab then ipilimumab (arm A) or the reverse (arm B). The sample here was CD8+ T cells sorted from blood (inferred from file names), taken from a patient given nivolumab and ipilimumab in sequence. These receptors were collected from a human donor with melanoma.

The rearrangement links TRBV9 to TRBJ2-5, with 13 bases fitting TRBD2. Germline V gives CDR1 SGDLS, CDR2 YYNGEE. This CDR3 contains 19 residues. The V gene end was trimmed by 0 bases and the J gene end by 5 bases; junction bases not matched to a gene: 13. Here the CDR3 reads CASSVATGRTSGSKETQYF. The CDR3 region has the DNA TGTGCCAGCAGCGTAGCTACGGGGAGGACTAGCGGGAGTAAGGAGACCCAGTACTTC.

V is TRBV28 and J is TRBJ1-2; the match to TRBD1 covers 7 bases. The V segment lost 3 bases and the J segment 2 bases; nucleotides outside the gene matches: 3. This CDR3 contains 14 residues. Germline-derived CDR1 and CDR2 are MDHEN and SYDVKM. CDR3 amino acids: CASSLEDRNYGYTF. As DNA, the CDR3 is TGTGCCAGCAGTTTGGAGGACAGGAACTATGGCTACACCTTC.

V gene TRBV6-5 combines with J gene TRBJ1-2; 7 nucleotides agree with TRBD1. The CDR3 consists of 15 residues. Germline-derived CDR1 and CDR2 are MNHEY and SVGAGI. Trimming took 0 bases from V and 5 from J; bases not matched to a gene: 6. In nucleotides, the CDR3 is TGTGCCAGCAGTTACTCGGAGGGGGCCGGATATGGCTACACCTTC. Encoded protein: CASSYSEGAGYGYTF.

In the case of this clone: Given the absence of the conserved phenylalanine or tryptophan at the CDR3 end, a read error is likely. The DNA is left out, because the CDR3 cannot be placed on it with certainty; the CDR3 is given as TCRdb lists it. The chain joins TRBV7-9 to TRBJ1-2; TRBD1 is the table's D call, not checked against the DNA. Germline V lookup: CDR1 SEHNR, CDR2 FQNEAQ (reference sequence). The CDR3 is made up of 13 amino acids, end residues included. The CDR3 protein is CASSYITGVGFAL.

This clone was seen only a few times. The genes are TRBV6-5 and TRBJ1-2, with D possibly matching TRBD1 (6 bases). CDR1 is MNHEY, CDR2 SVGAGI, per germline. The germline V and J ends were trimmed by 2 bases and 8 bases, with 12 bases remaining between them. CDR3 length: 13 residues. The CDR3 coding sequence is TGTGCCAGCAGTTACCATCAGGGGAGAGGCTACACCTTC. It is translated as CASSYHQGRGYTF.